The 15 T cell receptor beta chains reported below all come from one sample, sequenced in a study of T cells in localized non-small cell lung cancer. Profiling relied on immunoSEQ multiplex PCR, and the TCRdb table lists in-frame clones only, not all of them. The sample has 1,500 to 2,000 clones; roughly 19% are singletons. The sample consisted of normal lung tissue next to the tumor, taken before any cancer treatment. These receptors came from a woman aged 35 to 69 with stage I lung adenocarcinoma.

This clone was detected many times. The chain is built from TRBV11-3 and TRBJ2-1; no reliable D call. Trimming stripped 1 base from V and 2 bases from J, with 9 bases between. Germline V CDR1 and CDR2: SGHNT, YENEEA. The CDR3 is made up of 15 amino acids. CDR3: CASSLGAQAYNEQFF. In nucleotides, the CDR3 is TGTGCCAGCAGCTTAGGGGCCCAGGCCTACAATGAGCAGTTCTTC.

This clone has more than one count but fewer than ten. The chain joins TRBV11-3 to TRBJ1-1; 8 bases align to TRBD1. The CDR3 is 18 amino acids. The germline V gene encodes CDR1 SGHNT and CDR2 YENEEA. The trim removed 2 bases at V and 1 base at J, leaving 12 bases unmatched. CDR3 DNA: TGTGCCAGCAGCTTAAAAGGTCGGGCAGGGGGCGCGAACACTGAAGCTTTCTTT. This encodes CASSLKGRAGGANTEAFF. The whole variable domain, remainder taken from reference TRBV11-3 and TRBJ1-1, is EAGVVQSPRYKIIEKKQPVAFWCNPISGHNTLYWYLQNLGQGPELLIRYENEEAVDDSQLPKDRFSAERLKGVDSTLKIQPAELGDSAVYLCASSLKGRAGGANTEAFFGQGTRLTVV.

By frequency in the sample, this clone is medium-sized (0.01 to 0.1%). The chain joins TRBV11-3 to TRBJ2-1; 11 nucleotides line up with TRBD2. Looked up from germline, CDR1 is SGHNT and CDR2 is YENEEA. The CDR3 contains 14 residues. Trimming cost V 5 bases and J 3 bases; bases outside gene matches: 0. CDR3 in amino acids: CASSGTSGYNEQFF. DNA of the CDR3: TGTGCCAGCAGCGGGACTAGCGGCTACAATGAGCAGTTCTTC.

The CDR3 DNA reads TGCAGCGTTGATGACAGGGGGCTCCATGAGCAGTTCTTC. It translates to CSVDDRGLHEQFF. The gene calls are TRBV29-1 and TRBJ2-1; TRBD1 agrees at 10 bases. CDR1 is SQVTM and CDR2 is ANQGSEA in the germline V gene. The CDR3 has 13 amino acids. Losses at the gene ends were 3 bases for V and 8 bases for J; bases not matched to a gene: 4.

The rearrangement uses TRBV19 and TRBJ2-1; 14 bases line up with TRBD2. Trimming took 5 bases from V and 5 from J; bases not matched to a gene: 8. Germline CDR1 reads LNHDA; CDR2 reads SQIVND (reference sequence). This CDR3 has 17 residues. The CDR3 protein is CASSLGTSGGPHNEQFF. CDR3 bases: TGTGCCAGTAGTTTGGGGACTAGCGGGGGTCCTCACAATGAGCAGTTCTTC.

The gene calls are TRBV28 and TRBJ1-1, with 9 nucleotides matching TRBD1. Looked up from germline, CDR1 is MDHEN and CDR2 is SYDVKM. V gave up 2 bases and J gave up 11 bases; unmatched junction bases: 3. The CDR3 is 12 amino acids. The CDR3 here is CASSLTGGAAFF. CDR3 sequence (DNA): TGTGCCAGCAGTTTAACAGGGGGCGCGGCTTTCTTT.

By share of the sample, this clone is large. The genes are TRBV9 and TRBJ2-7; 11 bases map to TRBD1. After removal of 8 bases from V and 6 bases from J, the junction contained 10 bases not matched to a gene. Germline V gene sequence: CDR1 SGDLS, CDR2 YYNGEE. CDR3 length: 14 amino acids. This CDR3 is CASFPGTGGVEQYF. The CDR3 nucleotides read TGTGCCAGTTTCCCGGGGACAGGGGGTGTCGAGCAGTACTTC.

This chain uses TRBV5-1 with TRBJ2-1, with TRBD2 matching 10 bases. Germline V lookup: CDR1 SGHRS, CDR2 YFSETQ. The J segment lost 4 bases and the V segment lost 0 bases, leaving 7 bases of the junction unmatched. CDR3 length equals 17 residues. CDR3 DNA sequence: TGCGCCAGCAGCTTGGACAGCGGGGGGGCCTGGTACAATGAGCAGTTCTTC. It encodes CASSLDSGGAWYNEQFF. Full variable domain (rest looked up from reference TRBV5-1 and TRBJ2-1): KAGVTQTPRYLIKTRGQQVTLSCSPISGHRSVSWYQQTPGQGLQFLFEYFSETQRNKGNFPGRFSGRQFSNSRSEMNVSTLELGDSALYLCASSLDSGGAWYNEQFFGPGTRLTVL.

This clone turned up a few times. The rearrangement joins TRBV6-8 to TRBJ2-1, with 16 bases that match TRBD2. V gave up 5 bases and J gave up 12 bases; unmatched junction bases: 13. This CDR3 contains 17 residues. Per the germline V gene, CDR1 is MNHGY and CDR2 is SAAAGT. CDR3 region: CASSGTSGGAGLRWQFF. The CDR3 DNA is TGTGCCAGCAGTGGGACTAGCGGGGGGGCAGGGCTTCGTTGGCAGTTCTTC.

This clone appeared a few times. The CDR3 spells CASSIAQARRQPQHF. In DNA form, the CDR3 reads TGTGCCAGTAGTATCGCTCAGGCCCGGCGGCAGCCCCAGCATTTT. The rearrangement uses TRBV19 and TRBJ1-5; D unresolved. V lost 3 bases and J lost 7, with 16 bases in between. Germline values: CDR1 LNHDA, CDR2 SQIVND (reference sequence). The CDR3 loop spans 15 amino acids.

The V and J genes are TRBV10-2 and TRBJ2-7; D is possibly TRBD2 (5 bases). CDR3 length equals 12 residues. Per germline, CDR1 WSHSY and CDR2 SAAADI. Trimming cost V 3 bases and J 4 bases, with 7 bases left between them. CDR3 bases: TGCGCCAGCAGTGATGAGGGATACGAGCAGTACTTC. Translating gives CASSDEGYEQYF.

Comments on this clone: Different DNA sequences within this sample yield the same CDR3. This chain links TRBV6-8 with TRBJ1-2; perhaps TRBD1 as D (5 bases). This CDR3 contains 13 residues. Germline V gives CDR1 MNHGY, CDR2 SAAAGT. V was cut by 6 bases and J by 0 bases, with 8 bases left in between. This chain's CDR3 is CASSPGPNYGYTF. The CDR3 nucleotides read TGTGCCAGCAGCCCGGGACCTAACTATGGCTACACCTTC.

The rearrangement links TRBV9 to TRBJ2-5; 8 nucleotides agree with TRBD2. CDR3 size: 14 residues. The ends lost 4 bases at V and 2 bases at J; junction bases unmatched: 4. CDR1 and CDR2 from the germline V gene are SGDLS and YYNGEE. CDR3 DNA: TGTGCCAGCAGCTCTGGACTAGCTCAAGAGACCCAGTACTTC. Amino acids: CASSSGLAQETQYF.

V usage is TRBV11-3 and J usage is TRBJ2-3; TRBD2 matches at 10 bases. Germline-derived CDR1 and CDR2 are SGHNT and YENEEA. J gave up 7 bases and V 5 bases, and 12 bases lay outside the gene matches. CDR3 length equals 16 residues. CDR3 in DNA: TGTGCCAGCAGCCCGTCCCCCGCTAGCGGGGGCAATACGCAGTATTTT. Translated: CASSPSPASGGNTQYF.

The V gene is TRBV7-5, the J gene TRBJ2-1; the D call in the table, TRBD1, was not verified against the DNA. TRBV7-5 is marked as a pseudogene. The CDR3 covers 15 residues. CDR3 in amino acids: CASSGGTGSYNEQFF. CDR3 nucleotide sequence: TGTGCCAGTTCTGGGGGCACGGGCTCCTACAATGAGCAGTTCTTC.